This is a list of T cell receptor beta chains from one sample in a study of T cell repertoires in cytomegalovirus infection. Via MiXCR, TCRdb re-called the reads, giving one row per CDR3 protein. The table has about 900,000 distinct CDR3 sequences, about a third seen once. The antigens of these receptors remain unknown. The input for sequencing was cultured CD8+ T cells from PBMCs, taken from culture after CMV antigen stimulation. These receptors came from a human donor in good health (CMV status not recorded). Some clones in this sample may be carry-over from other donors' samples. The CDR3 runs from the conserved cysteine through the conserved F or W. A D gene is named only where the DNA matches it firmly. For some rows the clone size is stated as once, few or many, or as a class when expanded; others skip it.

TRBV9	.	TRBJ2-1	.	CASSVADRPLYNEQFF	TGTGCCAGCAGCGTAGCTGATAGACCTTTATACAATGAGCAGTTCTTC
TRBV28	.	TRBJ1-2	few	CASSSGVIRYGYTF	TGTGCCAGCAGTTCGGGGGTGATACGTTATGGCTACACCTTC
TRBV10-2	TRBD2	TRBJ2-7	few	CASSGTSRYEQYF	TGCGCCAGCAGTGGGACTAGTCGCTACGAGCAGTACTTC
TRBV7-9	.	TRBJ2-3	.	CASSLARPGTQYF	TGTGCCAGCAGCTTAGCGAGACCCGGCACGCAGTATTTT
TRBV19	TRBD1	TRBJ2-3	few	CASSLGTGNLITDTQYF	TGTGCCAGTAGTCTTGGGACAGGGAATTTGATCACAGATACGCAGTATTTT
TRBV5-4	TRBD1	TRBJ2-1	many	CASRQLGRDSSNEQFF	TGTGCCAGCAGGCAACTTGGCCGGGACAGTTCCAATGAGCAGTTCTTC
TRBV28	.	TRBJ1-5	few	CASSKTSNQPQHF	TGTGCCAGCAGTAAGACATCTAATCAGCCCCAGCATTTT
TRBV7-9	TRBD1	TRBJ1-1	many	CASSPTGFTEAFF	TGTGCCAGCAGCCCGACAGGGTTCACTGAAGCTTTCTTT
TRBV5-5	TRBD1	TRBJ2-5	.	CASSLKTGGGETQYF	TGTGCCAGCAGCTTGAAGACAGGGGGGGGAGAGACCCAGTACTTC
TRBV7-8	TRBD2	TRBJ2-5	many	CASIQRTRDQETQYF	TGTGCCAGCATCCAACGGACTAGGGACCAAGAGACCCAGTACTTC
TRBV4-1	TRBD1	TRBJ1-1	.	CASSQGPQGDTEAFF	TGCGCCAGCAGCCAGGGGCCACAGGGGGACACTGAAGCTTTCTTT
TRBV12-3/TRBV12-4	TRBD1	TRBJ1-2	many	CASSPRTGPTNYGYTF	TGTGCCAGCAGTCCTAGGACAGGACCTACTAACTATGGCTACACCTTC
TRBV11-2	.	TRBJ1-2	.	CASSLVEWEGYTF	TGTGCCAGCAGCTTAGTGGAGTGGGAGGGCTACACCTTC
TRBV7-9	TRBD1	TRBJ1-2	few	CASSEGTGGFYGYTF	TGTGCCAGCAGCGAAGGGACAGGGGGTTTTTATGGCTACACCTTC
TRBV11-2	.	TRBJ2-1	few	CASSTKWDGPTVEQFF	TGTGCCAGCAGCACTAAATGGGACGGGCCTACAGTAGAGCAGTTCTTC
TRBV12-3/TRBV12-4	.	TRBJ2-7	.	CASSFGVGEQYF	TGTGCCAGCAGCTTTGGGGTAGGCGAGCAGTACTTC
TRBV6-2/TRBV6-3	.	TRBJ1-1	few	CASSWTALNTEAFF	TGTGCCAGCAGTTGGACAGCACTGAACACTGAAGCTTTCTTT
TRBV27	TRBD1	TRBJ1-2	.	CASSPLTPGQGNDYTF	TGTGCCAGCAGTCCCCTTACACCGGGACAGGGAAATGACTACACCTTC
TRBV6-6	TRBD1	TRBJ2-5	many	CASSTRQGATTGSQETQYF	TGTGCCAGCAGTACCCGACAGGGGGCGACGACGGGGAGCCAAGAGACCCAGTACTTC
TRBV7-3	TRBD1	TRBJ2-1	.	CASSPGQGVANNEQFF	TGTGCCAGCAGCCCGGGACAGGGGGTGGCTAACAATGAGCAGTTCTTC
TRBV12-3/TRBV12-4	.	TRBJ2-7	many	CASSAAGAGEQYF	TGTGCCAGCAGTGCAGCAGGGGCAGGCGAGCAGTACTTC
TRBV7-6	.	TRBJ1-5	.	CASSFGEIINPQHF	TGTGCCAGCAGCTTTGGAGAGATAATCAATCCCCAGCATTTT
TRBV12-3/TRBV12-4	.	TRBJ1-1	.	CANSPGTPNTEAFF	TGTGCCAACAGTCCAGGGACACCTAACACTGAAGCTTTCTTT
TRBV4-1	TRBD2	TRBJ2-3	few	CASSLGLATSDTQYF	TGCGCCAGCAGCTTGGGACTAGCCACCTCAGATACGCAGTATTTT
TRBV20-1	.	TRBJ1-3	few	CSATPEGGSGNTIYF	TGCAGTGCTACTCCCGAGGGGGGATCCGGAAACACCATATATTTT
TRBV10-3	TRBD1	TRBJ1-5	.	CAISDQTGDSNQPQHF	TGTGCCATCAGTGACCAGACAGGGGATAGCAATCAGCCCCAGCATTTT
TRBV27	.	TRBJ2-7	.	CASSLSSGHIYEQYF	TGTGCCAGCAGTTTATCTTCCGGACACATCTACGAGCAGTACTTC
TRBV7-6	TRBD2	TRBJ2-3	many	CASSYRGRSTDTQYF	TGTGCCAGCAGCTATCGCGGGAGGAGCACAGATACGCAGTATTTT
TRBV6-5	.	TRBJ1-2	.	CASSYGGWGQHAGWEGYTF	TGTGCCAGCAGTTACGGGGGCTGGGGGCAGCACGCCGGGTGGGAAGGCTACACCTTC
TRBV7-8	.	TRBJ1-2	many	CASSSGHFYGYTF	TGTGCCAGCAGCTCGGGACATTTCTATGGCTACACCTTC
TRBV7-6	.	TRBJ2-1	.	CASSLLAAIKNEQFF	TGTGCCAGCAGCCTCCTAGCCGCGATCAAAAATGAGCAGTTCTTC
TRBV6-1	.	TRBJ2-1	.	CASSERSTHNEQFF	TGTGCCAGCAGTGAGAGGAGTACTCACAATGAGCAGTTCTTC
TRBV24-1	.	TRBJ2-3	.	CATSEPRPDTQYF	TGTGCCACCAGTGAGCCCAGGCCAGATACGCAGTATTTT
TRBV28	.	TRBJ2-7	.	CASSLVVGRYEQYF	TGTGCCAGCAGTTTAGTTGTGGGTCGCTACGAGCAGTACTTC
TRBV9	.	TRBJ2-5	few	CASSGDPGSGETQYF	TGTGCCAGCAGCGGTGATCCGGGCAGCGGGGAGACCCAGTACTTC
TRBV29-1	TRBD1	TRBJ1-2	.	CSVLGGQGPEGYGYTF	TGCAGCGTCCTGGGGGGACAGGGGCCGGAGGGCTATGGCTACACCTTC
TRBV12-3/TRBV12-4	.	TRBJ2-2	.	CASSLEHRELFF	TGTGCCAGCAGTTTAGAGCACCGGGAGCTGTTTTTT
TRBV7-6	.	TRBJ2-6	many	CASSLGGQTLSGANVLTF	TGTGCCAGCAGCTTAGGGGGGCAGACCCTCTCTGGGGCCAACGTCCTGACTTTC
TRBV6-5	.	TRBJ2-3	.	CASSYLTTDTQYF	TGTGCCAGCAGTTACCTAACGACTGATACGCAGTATTTT
TRBV12-3/TRBV12-4	.	TRBJ2-3	few	CASSLTGSLSTDTQYF	TGTGCCAGCAGTTTAACGGGCAGCCTAAGCACAGATACGCAGTATTTT